This paragraph reports one T cell receptor (beta chain). No antigen is known for it. TCRdb called the 5' RACE reads again in MiXCR, with one record for every CDR3 protein. The sample yields approximately 300,000 distinct CDR3 sequences, approximately 8% seen once. This entry is derived from a study of CD8 T cells in ankylosing spondylitis. Whole-study results and caveats: For ankylosing spondylitis blood, a TCR beta motif of roughly 8 highly homologous variants appeared characteristic. With a CD8+ phenotype, disease-linked clones were relatively rare in peripheral blood.

The junction had 3 bases not matched to a gene; V was cut back by 0 bases and J by 4 bases. Germline assignment: CDR1 DFQATT and CDR2 SNEGSKA (reference sequence). The CDR3 runs to 16 residues. The clonotype comes from a male donor with ankylosing spondylitis. Sequenced: blood, either unsorted or a sorted T cell fraction (not recorded which). This chain joins TRBV20-1 and TRBJ2-3, with 14 bases lining up with TRBD2. CDR3 sequence reads: CSARDEGLAGADTQYF. In DNA form, the CDR3 reads TGCAGTGCTAGAGATGAGGGACTAGCGGGAGCAGATACGCAGTATTTT.